This T cell receptor beta chain came from a study of blood T cell repertoires in COVID-19. Only in-frame clones appear in the TCRdb table, and some are missing; sequencing was by immunoSEQ multiplex PCR. Here the sample spans around 160,000 clones, around nine tenths being singletons. This CDR3 is 14 amino acids long. V shed 5 bases and J 6 bases; nucleotides not matched to a gene: 2. From germline, CDR1 is ENHRY and CDR2 SYGVKD. This clonotype was obtained from a human donor in a cohort sampled during active COVID-19. Sequencing input: peripheral blood. This chain links TRBV10-3 with TRBJ1-4; 11 positions match TRBD1. Here the CDR3 DNA reads TGTGCCATCAGTCCGGGACAGGGGGATGAAAAACTGTTTTTT. Its protein is CAISPGQGDEKLFF.